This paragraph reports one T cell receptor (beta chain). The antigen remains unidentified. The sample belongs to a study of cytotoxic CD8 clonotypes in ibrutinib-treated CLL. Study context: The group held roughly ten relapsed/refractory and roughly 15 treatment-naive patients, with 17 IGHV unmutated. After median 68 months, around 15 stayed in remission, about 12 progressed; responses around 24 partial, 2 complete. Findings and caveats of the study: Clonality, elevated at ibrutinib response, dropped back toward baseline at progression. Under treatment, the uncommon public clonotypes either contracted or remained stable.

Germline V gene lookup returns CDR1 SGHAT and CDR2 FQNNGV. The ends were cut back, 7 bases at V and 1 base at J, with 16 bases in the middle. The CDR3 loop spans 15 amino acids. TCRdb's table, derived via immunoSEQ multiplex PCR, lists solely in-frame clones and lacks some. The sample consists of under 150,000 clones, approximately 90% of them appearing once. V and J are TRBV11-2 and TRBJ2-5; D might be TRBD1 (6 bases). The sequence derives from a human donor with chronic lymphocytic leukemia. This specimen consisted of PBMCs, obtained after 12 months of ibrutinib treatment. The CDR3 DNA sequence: TGTGCCAGCACCGCCATGATGGGGGCCCAAGAGACCCAGTACTTC. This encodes CASTAMMGAQETQYF.